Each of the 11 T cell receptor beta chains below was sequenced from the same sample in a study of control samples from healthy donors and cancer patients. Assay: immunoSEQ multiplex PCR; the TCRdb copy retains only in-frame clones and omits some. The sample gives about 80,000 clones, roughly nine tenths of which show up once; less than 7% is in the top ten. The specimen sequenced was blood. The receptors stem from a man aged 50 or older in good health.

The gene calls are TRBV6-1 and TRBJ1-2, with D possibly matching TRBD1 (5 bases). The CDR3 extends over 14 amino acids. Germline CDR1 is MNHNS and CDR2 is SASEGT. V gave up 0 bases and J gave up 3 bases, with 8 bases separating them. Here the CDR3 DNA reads TGTGCCAGCAGTGAAGCCATGACAGACTATGGCTACACCTTC. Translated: CASSEAMTDYGYTF.

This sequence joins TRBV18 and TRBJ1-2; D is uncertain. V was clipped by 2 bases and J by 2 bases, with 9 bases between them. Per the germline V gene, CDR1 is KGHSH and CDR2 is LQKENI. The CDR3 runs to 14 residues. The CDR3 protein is CASSPRAQNYGYTF. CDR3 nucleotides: TGTGCCAGCTCACCAAGGGCACAGAACTATGGCTACACCTTC.

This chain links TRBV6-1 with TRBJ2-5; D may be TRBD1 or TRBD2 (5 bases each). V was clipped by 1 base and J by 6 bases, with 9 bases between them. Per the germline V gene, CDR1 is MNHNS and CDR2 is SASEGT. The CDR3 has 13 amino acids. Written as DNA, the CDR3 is TGTGCCAGCAGTGAAGGGGGGTCTCAGACCCAGTACTTC. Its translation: CASSEGGSQTQYF.

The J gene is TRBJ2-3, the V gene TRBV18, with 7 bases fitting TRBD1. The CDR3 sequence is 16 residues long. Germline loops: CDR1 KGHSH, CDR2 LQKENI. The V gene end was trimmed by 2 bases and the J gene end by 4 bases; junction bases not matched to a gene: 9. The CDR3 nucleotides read TGTGCCAGCTCACCAGGTGCGACAGGGTCCCCAGATACGCAGTATTTT. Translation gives CASSPGATGSPDTQYF.

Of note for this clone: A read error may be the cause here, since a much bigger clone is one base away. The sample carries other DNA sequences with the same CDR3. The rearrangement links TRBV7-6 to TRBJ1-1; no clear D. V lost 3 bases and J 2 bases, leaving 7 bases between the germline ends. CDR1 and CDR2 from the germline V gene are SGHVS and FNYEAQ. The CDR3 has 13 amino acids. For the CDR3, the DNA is TGTGCCAGCAGCTTCGGGCCCAACACTGAAGCTTTCTTT. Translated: CASSFGPNTEAFF. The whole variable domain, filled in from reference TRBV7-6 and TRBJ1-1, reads GAGVSQSPRYKVTKRGQDVALRCDPISGHVSLYWYRQALGQGPEFLTYFNYEAQQDKSGLPNDRFSAERPEGSISTLTIQRTEQRDSAMYRCASSFGPNTEAFFGQGTRLTVV.

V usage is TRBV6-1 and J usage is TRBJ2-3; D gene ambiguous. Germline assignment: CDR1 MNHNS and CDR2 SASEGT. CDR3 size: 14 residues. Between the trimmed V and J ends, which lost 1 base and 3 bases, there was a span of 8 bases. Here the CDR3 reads CASSEGFATDTQYF. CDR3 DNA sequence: TGTGCCAGCAGTGAAGGGTTTGCAACAGATACGCAGTATTTT.

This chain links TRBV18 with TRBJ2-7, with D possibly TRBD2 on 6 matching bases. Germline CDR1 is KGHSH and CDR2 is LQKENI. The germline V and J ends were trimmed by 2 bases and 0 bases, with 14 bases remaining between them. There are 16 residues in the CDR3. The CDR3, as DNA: TGTGCCAGCTCACCATTCCGGGCGGGGAGCTCCTACGAGCAGTACTTC. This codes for CASSPFRAGSSYEQYF.

CDR3 region: CASSLSGDPPSSNYGYTF. As DNA, the CDR3 is TGTGCCAGCTCCCTCTCGGGGGATCCCCCAAGTTCTAACTATGGCTACACCTTC. The chain employs TRBV18 and TRBJ1-2; a possible D gene is TRBD1 (5 bases). Deletions cut 6 bases from V and 0 bases from J, with 23 bases between. The CDR3 is made up of 18 amino acids. The germline CDR1 and CDR2 sequences are KGHSH and LQKENI.

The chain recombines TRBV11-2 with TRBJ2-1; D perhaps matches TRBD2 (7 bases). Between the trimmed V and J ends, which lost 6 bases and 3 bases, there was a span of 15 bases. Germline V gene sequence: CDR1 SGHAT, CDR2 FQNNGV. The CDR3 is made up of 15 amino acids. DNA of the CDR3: TGTGCCAGCAGGGAGGCGGGGGCCAACTACAATGAGCAGTTCTTC. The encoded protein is CASREAGANYNEQFF.

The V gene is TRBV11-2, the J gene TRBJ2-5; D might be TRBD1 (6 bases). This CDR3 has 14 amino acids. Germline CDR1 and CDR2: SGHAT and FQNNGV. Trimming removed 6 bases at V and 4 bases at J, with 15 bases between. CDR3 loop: CASSSTGFSETQYF. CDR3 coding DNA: TGTGCCAGCAGTTCTACAGGGTTTTCAGAGACCCAGTACTTC.

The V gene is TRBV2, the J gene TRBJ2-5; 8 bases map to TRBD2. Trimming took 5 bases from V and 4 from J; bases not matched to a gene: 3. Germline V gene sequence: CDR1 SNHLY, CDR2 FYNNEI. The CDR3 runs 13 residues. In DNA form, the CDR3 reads TGTGCCAGCAGTCTCCTAGCGGGAGAGACCCAGTACTTC. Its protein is CASSLLAGETQYF.